The entry that follows covers one T cell receptor (beta chain) sequence. What it recognizes is unknown. CD4+ cells were split into CD45RA+ naive and CD45RA-negative memory subsets. This sample is drawn from a study of shared clonotypes between healthy human individuals. General study findings and limits: Sorted-subset sequencing was shown by rarefaction to be incomplete despite large depth.

The authors distributed each subset's genomic DNA evenly over several immunoSEQ plates. Measured with immunoSEQ multiplex PCR; TCRdb has only the in-frame clones, and not every one. The sample gives fewer than 3 million clones, about 90% of which show up once; more than 0.35% is in the top ten. V was clipped by 3 bases and J by 5 bases, with 10 bases between them. Germline CDR1 and CDR2: SGHNT and YENEEA. The CDR3 has 13 residues. Material for sequencing was naive CD4+ T cells from PBMCs. Subset defined: CD45RA+ positively selected. The rearrangement joins TRBV11-3 to TRBJ2-5; D perhaps matches TRBD1 (6 bases). This clonotype was sampled from a man aged 18 to 30 in good health. Some clones in this sample may be carry-over from other donors' samples. The CDR3 nucleotides read TGTGCCAGCAGCTTGGACAGTGAGGAGACCCAGTACTTC. Its translation: CASSLDSEETQYF.